The present entry profiles one T cell receptor beta chain with its context. The antigen remains undetermined. This entry is derived from a study of T cell responses to AZD1222 COVID-19 vaccine. Findings and caveats of the study: Donors were mostly white British, more females; clonal diversity possibly underestimated. Only 5 or 6 individuals given AZD1222 were seropositive at baseline. Vaccine-associated CD4 TCRs ranged over spike, dominating at 160-218 and 743-854. Nearly half of spike-specific TCRs reportedly target unmutated variant regions.

CDR1 and CDR2 from the germline V gene are MGHRA and YSYEKL. V gave up 0 bases and J gave up 6 bases, with 11 bases separating them. CDR3 size: 15 residues. TCRdb keeps only in-frame clones here, not all; method: immunoSEQ multiplex PCR. The sample contains 80,000 to 90,000 clones, roughly 89% of which appear only once. The J gene is TRBJ1-4, the V gene TRBV4-1; tentatively, D is TRBD1 (5 bases). This receptor was obtained from an adult in good health. The source material was peripheral blood, sampled on day 0 of MenACWY control vaccination. In DNA form, the CDR3 reads TGCGCCAGCAGCCAAGATCGACAGAACGATGAAAAACTGTTTTTT. Its translation: CASSQDRQNDEKLFF.